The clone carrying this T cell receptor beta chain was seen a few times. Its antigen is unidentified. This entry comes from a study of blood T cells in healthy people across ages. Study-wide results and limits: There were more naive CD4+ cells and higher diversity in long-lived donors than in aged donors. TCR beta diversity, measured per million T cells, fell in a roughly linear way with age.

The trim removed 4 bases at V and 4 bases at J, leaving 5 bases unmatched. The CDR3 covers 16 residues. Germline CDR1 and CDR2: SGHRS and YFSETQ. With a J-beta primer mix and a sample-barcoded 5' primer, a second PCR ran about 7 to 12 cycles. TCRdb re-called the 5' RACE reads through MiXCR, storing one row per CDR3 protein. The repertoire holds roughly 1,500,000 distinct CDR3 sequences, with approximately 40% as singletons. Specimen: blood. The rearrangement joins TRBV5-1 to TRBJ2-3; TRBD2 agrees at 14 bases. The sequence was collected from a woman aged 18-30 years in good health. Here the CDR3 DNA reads TGCGCCAGCAGCCCTGGGACTAGCGGGGGACCAGATACGCAGTATTTT. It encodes CASSPGTSGGPDTQYF.